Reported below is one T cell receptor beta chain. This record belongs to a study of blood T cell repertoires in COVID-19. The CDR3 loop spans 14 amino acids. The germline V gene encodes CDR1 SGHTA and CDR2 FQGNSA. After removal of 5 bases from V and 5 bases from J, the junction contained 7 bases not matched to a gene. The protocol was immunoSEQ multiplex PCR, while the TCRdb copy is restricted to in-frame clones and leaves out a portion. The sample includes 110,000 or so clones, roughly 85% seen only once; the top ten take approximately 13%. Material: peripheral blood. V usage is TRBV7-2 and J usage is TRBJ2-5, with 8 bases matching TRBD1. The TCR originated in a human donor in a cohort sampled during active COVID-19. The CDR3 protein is CASSVMTGEETQYF. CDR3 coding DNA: TGTGCCAGCAGCGTAATGACAGGGGAGGAGACCCAGTACTTC.